This T cell receptor (beta chain) emerged from a study of control samples from healthy donors and cancer patients. Germline V gene data show CDR1 as SGHDT and CDR2 as YYEEEE. The CDR3 has 14 amino acids. V shed 4 bases and J shed 5 bases, with 13 bases lying between them. Clones were sequenced by immunoSEQ multiplex PCR, and TCRdb holds only the in-frame ones, with some missing. Of roughly 84,000 clones listed, approximately 90% are singletons. The chain is built from TRBV5-6 and TRBJ1-5, with TRBD1 as a possible D gene (5 bases). This clonotype was obtained from a man in his fifties or sixties in good health. Sequenced sample: blood. CDR3 loop: CASSLMGVHQPQHF. The CDR3 nucleotides are TGTGCCAGCAGCCTGATGGGGGTCCATCAGCCCCAGCATTTT.